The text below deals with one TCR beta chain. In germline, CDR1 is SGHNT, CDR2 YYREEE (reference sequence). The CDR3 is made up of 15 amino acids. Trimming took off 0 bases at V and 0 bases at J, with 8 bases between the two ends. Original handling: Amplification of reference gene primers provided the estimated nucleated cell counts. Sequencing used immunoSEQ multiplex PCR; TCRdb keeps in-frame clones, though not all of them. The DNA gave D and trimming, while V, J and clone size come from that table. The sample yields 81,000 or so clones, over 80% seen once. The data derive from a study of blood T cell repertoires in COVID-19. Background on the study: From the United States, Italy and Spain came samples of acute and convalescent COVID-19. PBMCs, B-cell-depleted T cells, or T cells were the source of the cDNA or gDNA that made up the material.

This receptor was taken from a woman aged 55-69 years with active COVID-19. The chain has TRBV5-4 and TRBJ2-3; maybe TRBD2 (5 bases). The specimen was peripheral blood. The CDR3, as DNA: TGTGCCAGCAGCTTGGTAGCGACTAGCACAGATACGCAGTATTTT. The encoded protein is CASSLVATSTDTQYF.